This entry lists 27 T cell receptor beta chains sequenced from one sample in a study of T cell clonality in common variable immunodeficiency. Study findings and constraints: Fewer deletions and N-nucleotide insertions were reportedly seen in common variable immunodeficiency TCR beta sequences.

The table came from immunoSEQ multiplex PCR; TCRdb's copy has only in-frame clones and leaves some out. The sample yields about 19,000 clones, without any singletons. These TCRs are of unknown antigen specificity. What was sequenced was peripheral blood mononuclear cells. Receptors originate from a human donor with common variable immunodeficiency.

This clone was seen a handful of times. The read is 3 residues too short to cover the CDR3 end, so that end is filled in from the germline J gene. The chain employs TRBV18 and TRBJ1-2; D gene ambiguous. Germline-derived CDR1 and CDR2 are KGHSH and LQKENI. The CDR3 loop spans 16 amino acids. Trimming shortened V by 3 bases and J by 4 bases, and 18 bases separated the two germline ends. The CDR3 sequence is CASSPRLRGELYGYTF. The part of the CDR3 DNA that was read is TGTGCCAGCTCACCCCGATTACGGGGAGAACTCTATGGC.

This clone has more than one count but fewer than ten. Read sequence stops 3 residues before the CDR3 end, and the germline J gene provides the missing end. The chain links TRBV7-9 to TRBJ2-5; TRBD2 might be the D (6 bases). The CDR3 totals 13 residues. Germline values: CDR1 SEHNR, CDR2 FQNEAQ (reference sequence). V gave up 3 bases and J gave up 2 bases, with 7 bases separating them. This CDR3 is CASSLGLQETQYF. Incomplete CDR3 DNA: TGTGCCAGCAGCTTGGGACTTCAAGAGACC.

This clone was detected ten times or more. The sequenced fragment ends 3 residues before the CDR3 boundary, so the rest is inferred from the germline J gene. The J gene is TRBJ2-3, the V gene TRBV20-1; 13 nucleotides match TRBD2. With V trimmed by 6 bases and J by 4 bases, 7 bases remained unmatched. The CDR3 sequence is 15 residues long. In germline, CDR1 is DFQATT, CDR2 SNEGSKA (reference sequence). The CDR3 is CSADPGLAGADTQYF. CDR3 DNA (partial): TGCAGTGCCGACCCAGGACTAGCGGGAGCAGATACG.

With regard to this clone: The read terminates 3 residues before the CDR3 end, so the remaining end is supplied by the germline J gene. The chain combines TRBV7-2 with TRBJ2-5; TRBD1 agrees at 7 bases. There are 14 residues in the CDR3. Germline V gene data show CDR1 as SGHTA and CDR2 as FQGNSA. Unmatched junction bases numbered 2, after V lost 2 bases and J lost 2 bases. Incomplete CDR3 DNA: TGTGCCAGCAGCTTACGGGACAGACAAGAGACC. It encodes CASSLRDRQET. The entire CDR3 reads CASSLRDRQETQYF.

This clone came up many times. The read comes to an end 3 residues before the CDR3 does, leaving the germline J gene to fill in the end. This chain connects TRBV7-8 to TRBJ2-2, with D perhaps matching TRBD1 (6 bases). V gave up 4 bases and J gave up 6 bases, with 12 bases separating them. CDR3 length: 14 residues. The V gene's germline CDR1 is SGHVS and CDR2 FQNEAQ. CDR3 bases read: TGTGCCAGCAGCTCCACCAGGGGTGCCGGGGAG. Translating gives CASSSTRGAGE. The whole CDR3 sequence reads CASSSTRGAGELFF.

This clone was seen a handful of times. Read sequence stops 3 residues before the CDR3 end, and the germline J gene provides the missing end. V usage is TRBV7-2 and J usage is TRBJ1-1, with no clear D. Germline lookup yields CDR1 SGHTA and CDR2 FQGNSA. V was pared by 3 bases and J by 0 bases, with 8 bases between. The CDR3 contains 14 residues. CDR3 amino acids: CASSLFPVNTEAFF. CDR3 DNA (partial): TGTGCCAGCAGCTTGTTTCCAGTGAACACTGAA.

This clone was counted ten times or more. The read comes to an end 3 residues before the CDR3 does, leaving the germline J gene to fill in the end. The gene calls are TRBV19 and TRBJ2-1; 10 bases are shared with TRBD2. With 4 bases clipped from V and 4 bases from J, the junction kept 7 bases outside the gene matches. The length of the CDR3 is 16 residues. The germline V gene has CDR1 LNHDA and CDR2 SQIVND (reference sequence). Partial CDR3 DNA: TGTGCCAGTAGTAGCCCTCTAGCGGGAGCGTACAATGAG. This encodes CASSSPLAGAYNE. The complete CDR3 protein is CASSSPLAGAYNEQFF.

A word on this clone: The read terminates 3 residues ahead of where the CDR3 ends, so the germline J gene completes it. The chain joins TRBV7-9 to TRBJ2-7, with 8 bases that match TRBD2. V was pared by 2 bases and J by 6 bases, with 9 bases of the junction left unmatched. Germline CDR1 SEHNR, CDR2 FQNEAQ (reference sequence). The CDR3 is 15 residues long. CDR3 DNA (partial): TGTGCCAGCAGCTTACAAAGCGGGAGTCTCAGCGAG. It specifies CASSLQSGSLSE. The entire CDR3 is CASSLQSGSLSEQYF. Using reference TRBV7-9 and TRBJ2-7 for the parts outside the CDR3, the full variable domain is DTGVSQNPRHKITKRGQNVTFRCDPISEHNRLYWYRQTLGQGPEFLTYFQNEAQLEKSRLLSDRFSAERPKGSFSTLEIQRTEQGDSAMYLCASSLQSGSLSEQYFGPGTRLTVT.

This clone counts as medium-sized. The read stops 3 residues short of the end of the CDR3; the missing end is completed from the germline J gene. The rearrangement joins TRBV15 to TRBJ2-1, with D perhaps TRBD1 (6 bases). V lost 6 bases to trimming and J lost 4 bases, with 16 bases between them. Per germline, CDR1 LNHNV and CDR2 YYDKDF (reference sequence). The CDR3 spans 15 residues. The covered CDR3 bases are TGTGCCACCAGACGACACAGGGACCTTTACAATGAG. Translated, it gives CATRRHRDLYNE. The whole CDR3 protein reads CATRRHRDLYNEQFF.

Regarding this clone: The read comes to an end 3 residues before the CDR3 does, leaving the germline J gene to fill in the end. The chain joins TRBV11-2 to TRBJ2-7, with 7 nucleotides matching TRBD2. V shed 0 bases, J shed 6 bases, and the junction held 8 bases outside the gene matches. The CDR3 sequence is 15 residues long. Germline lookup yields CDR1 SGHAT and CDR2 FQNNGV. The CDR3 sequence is CASSLDRAGVAEQYF. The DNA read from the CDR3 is TGTGCCAGCAGCTTAGATCGTGCGGGAGTAGCCGAG.

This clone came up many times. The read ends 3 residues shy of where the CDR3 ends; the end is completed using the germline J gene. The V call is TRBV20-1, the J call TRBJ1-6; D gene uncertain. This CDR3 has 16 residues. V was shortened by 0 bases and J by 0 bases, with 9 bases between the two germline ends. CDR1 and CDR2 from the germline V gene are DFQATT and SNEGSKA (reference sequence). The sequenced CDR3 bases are TGCAGTGCTAGAGATGACACCCACTCCTATAATTCACCC. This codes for CSARDDTHSYNSP. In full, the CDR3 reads CSARDDTHSYNSPLHF.

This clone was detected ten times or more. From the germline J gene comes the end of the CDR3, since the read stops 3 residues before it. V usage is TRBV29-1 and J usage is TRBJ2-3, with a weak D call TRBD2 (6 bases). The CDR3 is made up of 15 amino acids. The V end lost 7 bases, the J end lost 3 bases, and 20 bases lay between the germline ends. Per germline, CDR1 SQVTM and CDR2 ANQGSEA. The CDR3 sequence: CSAGLVEGITDTQYF. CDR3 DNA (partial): TGCAGCGCTGGTTTGGTGGAGGGGATAACAGATACG.

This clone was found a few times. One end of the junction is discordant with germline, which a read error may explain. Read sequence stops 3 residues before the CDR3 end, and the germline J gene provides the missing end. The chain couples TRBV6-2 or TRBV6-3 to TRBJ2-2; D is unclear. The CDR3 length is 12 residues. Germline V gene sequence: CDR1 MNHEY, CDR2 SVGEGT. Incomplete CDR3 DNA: TGTGCCAGCAGGTACAACAACGGGGAG. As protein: CASRYNNGE. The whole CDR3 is CASRYNNGELFF.

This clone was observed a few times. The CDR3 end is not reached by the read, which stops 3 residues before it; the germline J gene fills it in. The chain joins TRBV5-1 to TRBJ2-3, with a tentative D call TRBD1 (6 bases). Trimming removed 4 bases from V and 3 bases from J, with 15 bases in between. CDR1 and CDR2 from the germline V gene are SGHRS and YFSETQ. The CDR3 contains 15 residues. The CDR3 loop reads CASSDDRRRTDTQYF. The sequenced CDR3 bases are TGCGCCAGCAGCGACGACAGGAGAAGAACAGATACG.

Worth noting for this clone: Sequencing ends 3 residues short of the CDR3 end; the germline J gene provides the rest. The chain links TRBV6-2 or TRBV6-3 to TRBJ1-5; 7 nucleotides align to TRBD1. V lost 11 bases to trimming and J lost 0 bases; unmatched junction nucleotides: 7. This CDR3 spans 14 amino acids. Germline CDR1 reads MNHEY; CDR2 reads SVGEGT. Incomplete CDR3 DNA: TGTGCCGTCCCGACAGGGTATAGCAATCAGCCC. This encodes CAVPTGYSNQP. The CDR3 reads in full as CAVPTGYSNQPQHF.

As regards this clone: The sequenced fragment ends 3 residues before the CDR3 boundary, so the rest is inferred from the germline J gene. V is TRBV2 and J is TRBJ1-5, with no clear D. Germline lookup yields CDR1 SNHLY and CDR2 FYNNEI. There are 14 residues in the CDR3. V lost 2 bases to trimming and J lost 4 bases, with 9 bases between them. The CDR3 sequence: CASSELQKNQPQHF. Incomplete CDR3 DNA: TGTGCCAGCAGTGAATTACAGAAAAATCAGCCC. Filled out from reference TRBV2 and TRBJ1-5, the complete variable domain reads EPEVTQTPSHQVTQMGQEVILRCVPISNHLYFYWYRQILGQKVEFLVSFYNNEISEKSEIFDDQFSVERPDGSNFTLKIRSTKLEDSAMYFCASSELQKNQPQHFGDGTRLSIL.

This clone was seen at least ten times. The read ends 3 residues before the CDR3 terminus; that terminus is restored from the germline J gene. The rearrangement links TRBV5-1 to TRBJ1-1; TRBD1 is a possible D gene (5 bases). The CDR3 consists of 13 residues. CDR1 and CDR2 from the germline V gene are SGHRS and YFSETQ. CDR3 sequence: CASSSLGGGGAFF. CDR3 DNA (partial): TGCGCCAGCAGCTCTCTCGGGGGGGGTGGA.

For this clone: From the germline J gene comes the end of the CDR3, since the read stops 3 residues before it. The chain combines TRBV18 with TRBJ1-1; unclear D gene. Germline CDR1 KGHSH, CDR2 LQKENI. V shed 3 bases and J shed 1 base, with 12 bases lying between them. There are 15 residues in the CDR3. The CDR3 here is CASSPRPRGNTEAFF. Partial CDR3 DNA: TGTGCCAGCTCACCCCGCCCTCGAGGGAACACTGAA.

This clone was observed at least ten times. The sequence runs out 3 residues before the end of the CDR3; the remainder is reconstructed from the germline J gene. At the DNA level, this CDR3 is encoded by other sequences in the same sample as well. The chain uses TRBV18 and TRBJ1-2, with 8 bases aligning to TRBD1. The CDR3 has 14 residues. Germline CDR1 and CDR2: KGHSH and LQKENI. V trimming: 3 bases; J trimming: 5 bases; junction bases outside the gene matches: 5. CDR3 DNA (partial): TGTGCCAGCTCACCTGGACAGGGACTTTATGGC. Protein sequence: CASSPGQGLYG. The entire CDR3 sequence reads CASSPGQGLYGYTF.

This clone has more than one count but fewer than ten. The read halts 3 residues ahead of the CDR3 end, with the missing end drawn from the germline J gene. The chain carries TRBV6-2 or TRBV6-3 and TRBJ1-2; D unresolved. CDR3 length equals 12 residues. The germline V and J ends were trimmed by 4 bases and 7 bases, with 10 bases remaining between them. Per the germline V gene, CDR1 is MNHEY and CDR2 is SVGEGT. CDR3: CASSFRLSGYTF. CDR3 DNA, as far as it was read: TGTGCCAGCAGTTTCAGACTGAGTGGC.

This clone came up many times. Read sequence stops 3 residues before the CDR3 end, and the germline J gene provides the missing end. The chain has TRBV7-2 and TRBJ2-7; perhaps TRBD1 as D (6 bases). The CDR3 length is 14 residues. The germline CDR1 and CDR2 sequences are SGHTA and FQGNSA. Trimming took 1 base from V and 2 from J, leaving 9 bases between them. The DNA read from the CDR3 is TGTGCCAGCAGCTTAGGTCCAGGGGCCTACGAG. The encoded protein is CASSLGPGAYE. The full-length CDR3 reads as CASSLGPGAYEQYF. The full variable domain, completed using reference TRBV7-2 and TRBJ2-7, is GAGVSQSPSNKVTEKGKDVELRCDPISGHTALYWYRQSLGQGLEFLIYFQGNSAPDKSGLPSDRFSAERTGGSVSTLTIQRTQQEDSAVYLCASSLGPGAYEQYFGPGTRLTVT.

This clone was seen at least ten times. The part of the CDR3 DNA that was read is TGCGCCAGCAAAGTCAGCGGGGAG. Translation gives CASKVSGE. The full CDR3 protein reads CASKVSGELFF. The chain couples TRBV5-1 to TRBJ2-2; D is unresolved. The read ends 3 residues early relative to the CDR3; the germline J gene fills the gap. The CDR3 extends over 11 amino acids. The germline CDR1 and CDR2 sequences are SGHRS and YFSETQ. The V gene lost 6 bases and the J gene lost 7 bases, with 7 bases spanning the gap.

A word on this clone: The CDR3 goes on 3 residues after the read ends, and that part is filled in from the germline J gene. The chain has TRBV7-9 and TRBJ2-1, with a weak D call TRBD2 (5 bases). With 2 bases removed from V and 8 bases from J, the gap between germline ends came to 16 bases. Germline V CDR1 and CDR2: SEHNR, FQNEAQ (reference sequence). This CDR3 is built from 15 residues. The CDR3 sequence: CASSLSPRDGDEQFF. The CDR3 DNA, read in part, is TGTGCCAGCAGCTTATCGCCTAGAGACGGGGATGAG.

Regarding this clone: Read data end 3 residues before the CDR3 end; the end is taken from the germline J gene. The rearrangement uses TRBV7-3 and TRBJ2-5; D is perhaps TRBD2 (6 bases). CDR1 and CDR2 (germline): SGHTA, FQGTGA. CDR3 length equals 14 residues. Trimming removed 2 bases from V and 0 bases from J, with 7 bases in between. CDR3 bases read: TGTGCCAGCAGCTTAGGGGGGTACCAAGAGACC. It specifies CASSLGGYQET. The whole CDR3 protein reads CASSLGGYQETQYF.

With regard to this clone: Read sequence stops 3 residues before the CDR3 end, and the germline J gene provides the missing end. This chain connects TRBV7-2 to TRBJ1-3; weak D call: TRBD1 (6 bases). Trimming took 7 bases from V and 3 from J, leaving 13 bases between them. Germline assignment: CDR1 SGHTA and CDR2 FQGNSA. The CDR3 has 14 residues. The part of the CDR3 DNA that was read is TGTGCCAGCATCGACAGGAGAATTGGAAACACC. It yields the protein CASIDRRIGNT. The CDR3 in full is CASIDRRIGNTIYF.

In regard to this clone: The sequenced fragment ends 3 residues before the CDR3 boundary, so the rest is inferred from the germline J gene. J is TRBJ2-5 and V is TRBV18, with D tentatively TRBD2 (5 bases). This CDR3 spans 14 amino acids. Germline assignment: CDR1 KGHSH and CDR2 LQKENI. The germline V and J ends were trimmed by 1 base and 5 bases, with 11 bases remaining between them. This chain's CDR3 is CASSPLPTGETQYF. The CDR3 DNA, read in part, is TGTGCCAGCTCACCACTCCCAACGGGGGAGACC.

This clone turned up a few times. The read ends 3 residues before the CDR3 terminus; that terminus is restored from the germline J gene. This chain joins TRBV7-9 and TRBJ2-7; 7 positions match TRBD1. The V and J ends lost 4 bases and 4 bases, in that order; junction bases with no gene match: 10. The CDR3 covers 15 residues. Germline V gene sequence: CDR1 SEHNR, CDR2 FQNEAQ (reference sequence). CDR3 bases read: TGTGCCAGCAGCTCACAACAGGGGTCCCCTTACGAG. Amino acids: CASSSQQGSPYE. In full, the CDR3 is CASSSQQGSPYEQYF.